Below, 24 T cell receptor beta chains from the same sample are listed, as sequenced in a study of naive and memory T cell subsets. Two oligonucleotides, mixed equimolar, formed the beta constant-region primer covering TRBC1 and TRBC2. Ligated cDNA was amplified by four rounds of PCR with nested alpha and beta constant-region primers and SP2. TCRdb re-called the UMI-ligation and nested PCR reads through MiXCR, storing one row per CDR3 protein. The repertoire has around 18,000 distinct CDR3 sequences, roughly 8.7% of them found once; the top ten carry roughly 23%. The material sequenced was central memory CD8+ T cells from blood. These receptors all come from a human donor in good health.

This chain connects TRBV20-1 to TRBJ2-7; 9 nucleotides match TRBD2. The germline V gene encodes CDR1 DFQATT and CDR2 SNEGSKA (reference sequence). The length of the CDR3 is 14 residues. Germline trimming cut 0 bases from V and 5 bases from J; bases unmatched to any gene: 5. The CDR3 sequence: CSARDNPSGDEQYF. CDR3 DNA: TGCAGTGCTAGAGATAACCCTAGCGGGGACGAGCAGTACTTC.

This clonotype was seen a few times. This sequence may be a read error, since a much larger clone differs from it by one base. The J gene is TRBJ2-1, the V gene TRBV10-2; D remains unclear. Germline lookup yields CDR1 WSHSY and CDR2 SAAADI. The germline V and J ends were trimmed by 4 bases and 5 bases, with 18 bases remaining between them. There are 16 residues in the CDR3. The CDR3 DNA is TGCGCCAGCAGTGTAGGTTTGTCCCGTAGCCACAATGAGCAGTTCTTC. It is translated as CASSVGLSRSHNEQFF.

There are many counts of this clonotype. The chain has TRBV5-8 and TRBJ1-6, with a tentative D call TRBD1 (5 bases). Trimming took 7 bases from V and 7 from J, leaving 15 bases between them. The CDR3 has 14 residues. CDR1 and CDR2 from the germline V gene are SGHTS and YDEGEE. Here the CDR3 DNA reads TGTGCCAGCGAGGGACCGGGACCGAATTCACCCCTCCACTTT. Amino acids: CASEGPGPNSPLHF.

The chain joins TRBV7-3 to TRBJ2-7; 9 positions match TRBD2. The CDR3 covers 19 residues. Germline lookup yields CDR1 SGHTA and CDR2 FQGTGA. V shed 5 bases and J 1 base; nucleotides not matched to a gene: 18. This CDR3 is CASSLLGGRASVASYEQYF. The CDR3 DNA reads TGTGCCAGCAGCCTCTTGGGCGGGAGGGCCTCCGTAGCATCCTACGAGCAGTACTTC.

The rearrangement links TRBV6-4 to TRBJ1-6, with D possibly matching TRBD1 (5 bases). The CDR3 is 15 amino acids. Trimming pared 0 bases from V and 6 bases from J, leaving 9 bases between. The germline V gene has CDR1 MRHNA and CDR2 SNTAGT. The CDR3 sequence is CASSDSGGSNSPLHF. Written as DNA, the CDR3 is TGTGCCAGCAGTGACTCCGGGGGAAGTAATTCACCCCTCCACTTT.

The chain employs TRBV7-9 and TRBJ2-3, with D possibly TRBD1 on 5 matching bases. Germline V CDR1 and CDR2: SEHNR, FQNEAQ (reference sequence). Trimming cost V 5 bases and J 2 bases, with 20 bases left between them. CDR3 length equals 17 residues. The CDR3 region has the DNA TGTGCCAGCAGCCAAAACAATTTACAGGAGTTCACAGATACGCAGTATTTT. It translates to CASSQNNLQEFTDTQYF.

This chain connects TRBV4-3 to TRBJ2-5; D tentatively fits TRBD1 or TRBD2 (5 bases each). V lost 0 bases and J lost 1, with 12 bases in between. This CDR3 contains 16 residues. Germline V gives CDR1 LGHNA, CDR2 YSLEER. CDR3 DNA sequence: TGCGCCAGCAGCCAAGATCTGGGGGATACCCAAGAGACCCAGTACTTC. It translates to CASSQDLGDTQETQYF.

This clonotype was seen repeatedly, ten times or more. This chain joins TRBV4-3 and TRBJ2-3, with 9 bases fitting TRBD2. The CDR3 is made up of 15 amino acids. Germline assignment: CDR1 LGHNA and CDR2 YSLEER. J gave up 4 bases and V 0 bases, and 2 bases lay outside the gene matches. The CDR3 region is CASSQDRGGADTQYF. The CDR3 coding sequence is TGCGCCAGCAGCCAAGATCGCGGGGGGGCAGATACGCAGTATTTT.

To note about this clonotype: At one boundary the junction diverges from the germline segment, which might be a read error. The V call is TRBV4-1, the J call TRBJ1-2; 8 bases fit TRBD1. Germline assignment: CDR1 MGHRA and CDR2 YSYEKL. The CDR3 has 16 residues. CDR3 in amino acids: CASSQGGTGDWRGYTF. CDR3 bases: TGCGCCAGCAGTCAAGGGGGGACAGGCGATTGGCGTGGCTACACCTTC.

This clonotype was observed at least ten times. CDR3 bases: TGTGCCAGCAGCTTAGGGGCCGGACCTAATGAAAAACTGTTTTTT. This translates into CASSLGAGPNEKLFF. The chain couples TRBV7-3 to TRBJ1-4; weak D call: TRBD1 (5 bases). CDR1 and CDR2 (germline): SGHTA, FQGTGA. V shed 2 bases and J shed 3 bases, with 10 bases lying between them. The CDR3 is 15 residues long.

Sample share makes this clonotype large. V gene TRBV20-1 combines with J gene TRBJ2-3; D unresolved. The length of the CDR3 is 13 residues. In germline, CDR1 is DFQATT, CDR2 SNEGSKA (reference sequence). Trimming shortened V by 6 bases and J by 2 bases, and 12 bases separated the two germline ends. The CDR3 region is CSAARGVTDTQYF. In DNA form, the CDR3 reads TGCAGTGCCGCACGAGGAGTCACAGATACGCAGTATTTT.

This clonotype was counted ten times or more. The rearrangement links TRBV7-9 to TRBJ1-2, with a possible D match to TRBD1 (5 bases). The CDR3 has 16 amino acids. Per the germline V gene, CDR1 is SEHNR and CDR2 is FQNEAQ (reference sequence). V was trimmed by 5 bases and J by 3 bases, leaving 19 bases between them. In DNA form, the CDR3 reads TGTGCCAGCAGCGCCAGAAGTTCACCGACAGACTATGGCTACACCTTC. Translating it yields CASSARSSPTDYGYTF.

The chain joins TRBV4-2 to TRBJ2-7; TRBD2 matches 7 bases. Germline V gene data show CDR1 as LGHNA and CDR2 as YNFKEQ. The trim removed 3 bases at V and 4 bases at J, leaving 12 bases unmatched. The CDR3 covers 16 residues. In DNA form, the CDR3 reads TGTGCCAGCAGCCATCATCTAGGCGGGAGAACGTACGAGCAGTACTTC. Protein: CASSHHLGGRTYEQYF.

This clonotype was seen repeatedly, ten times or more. CDR3 bases: TGTGCCACCCGCAACAGAGATGGAGACACCGGGGAGCTGTTTTTT. It yields the protein CATRNRDGDTGELFF. The chain carries TRBV24-1 and TRBJ2-2; D remains ambiguous. Per germline, CDR1 KGHDR and CDR2 SFDVKD. Trimming took off 9 bases at V and 3 bases at J, with 16 bases between the two ends. CDR3 size: 15 residues.

CDR3 in amino acids: CACSRGPAEKLFF. CDR3 bases: TGTGCCTGTTCCCGGGGGCCGGCTGAAAAACTGTTTTTT. The chain is built from TRBV30 and TRBJ1-4; perhaps TRBD1 as D (6 bases). The CDR3 is 13 residues long. V gave up 6 bases and J gave up 7 bases, with 15 bases separating them. Looked up from germline, CDR1 is GTSNPN and CDR2 is SVGIG (reference sequence).

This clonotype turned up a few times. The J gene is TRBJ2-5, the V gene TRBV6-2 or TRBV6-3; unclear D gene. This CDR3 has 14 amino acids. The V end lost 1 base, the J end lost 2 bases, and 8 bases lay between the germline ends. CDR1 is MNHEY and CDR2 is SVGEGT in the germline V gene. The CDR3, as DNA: TGTGCCAGCAGTTACTTATTGAGTCAAGAGACCCAGTACTTC. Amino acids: CASSYLLSQETQYF.

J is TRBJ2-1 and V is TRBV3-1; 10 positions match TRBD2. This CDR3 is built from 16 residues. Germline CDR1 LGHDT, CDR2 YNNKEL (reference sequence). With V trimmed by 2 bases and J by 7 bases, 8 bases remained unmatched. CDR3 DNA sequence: TGTGCCAGCAGCCAATGGACTAGCGGTATCGGGAATGAGCAGTTCTTC. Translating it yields CASSQWTSGIGNEQFF.

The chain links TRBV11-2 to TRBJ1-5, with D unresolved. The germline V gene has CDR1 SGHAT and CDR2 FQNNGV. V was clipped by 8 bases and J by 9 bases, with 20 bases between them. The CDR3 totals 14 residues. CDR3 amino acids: CASAPAPTFRPQHF. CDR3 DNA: TGTGCCAGCGCTCCAGCACCGACCTTCCGGCCCCAGCATTTT.

The CDR3 nucleotides are TGTGCCAGCAGCCCCGCCTGGGGCCAGCAGGACACTGAAGCTTTCTTT. This codes for CASSPAWGQQDTEAFF. This chain connects TRBV4-2 to TRBJ1-1, with a tentative D call TRBD1 (5 bases). The CDR3 spans 16 residues. V lost 4 bases and J 3 bases, leaving 18 bases between the germline ends. Germline V CDR1 and CDR2: LGHNA, YNFKEQ.

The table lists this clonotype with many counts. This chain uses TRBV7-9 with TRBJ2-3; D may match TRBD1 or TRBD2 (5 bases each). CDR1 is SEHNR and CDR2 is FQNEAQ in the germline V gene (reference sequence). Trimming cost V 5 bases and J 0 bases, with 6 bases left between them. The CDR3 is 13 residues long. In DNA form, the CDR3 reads TGTGCCAGCAGCGGGGGTAGCACAGATACGCAGTATTTT. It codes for CASSGGSTDTQYF.

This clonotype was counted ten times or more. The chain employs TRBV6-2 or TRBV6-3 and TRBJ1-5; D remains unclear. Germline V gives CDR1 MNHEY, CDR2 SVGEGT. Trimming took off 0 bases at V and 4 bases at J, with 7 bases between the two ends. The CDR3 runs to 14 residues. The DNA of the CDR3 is TGTGCCAGCAGTTACTCGAGTACTAATCAGCCCCAGCATTTT. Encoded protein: CASSYSSTNQPQHF.

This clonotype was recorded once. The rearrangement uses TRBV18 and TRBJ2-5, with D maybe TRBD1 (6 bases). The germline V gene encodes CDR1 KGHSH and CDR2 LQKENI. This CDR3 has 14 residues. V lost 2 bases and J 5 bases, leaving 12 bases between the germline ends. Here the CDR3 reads CASSPMSQGETQYF. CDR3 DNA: TGTGCCAGCTCACCAATGTCTCAGGGGGAGACCCAGTACTTC.

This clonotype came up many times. Here the CDR3 DNA reads TGTGCCAGCAAGGGGCTAGCGTCTTTCTACAATGAGCAGTTCTTC. Encoded protein: CASKGLASFYNEQFF. This chain uses TRBV7-2 with TRBJ2-1; D may be TRBD2 (6 bases). CDR1 and CDR2 (germline): SGHTA, FQGNSA. V was shortened by 7 bases and J by 3 bases, with 16 bases between the two germline ends. The CDR3 has 15 amino acids.

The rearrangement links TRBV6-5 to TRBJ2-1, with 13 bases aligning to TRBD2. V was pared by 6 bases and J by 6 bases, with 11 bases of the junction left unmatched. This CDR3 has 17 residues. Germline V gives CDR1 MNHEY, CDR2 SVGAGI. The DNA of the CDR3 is TGTGCCAGCAGCCTACTAGCGGGAGGGCCAAGGGGCAATGAGCAGTTCTTC. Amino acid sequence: CASSLLAGGPRGNEQFF.